This T cell receptor (beta chain) came from a study of cytomegalovirus exposure and HLA in healthy donors. Regarding the study as a whole: Three chains tied to CMV proved CMV antigen-specific in vitro.

Comment on this clone: Its antigen is still unknown.

Primers for the PCR totalled 60 Vbeta and 13 Jbeta. Sequencing used immunoSEQ multiplex PCR; TCRdb keeps in-frame clones, though not all of them. This table has roughly 180,000 clones, around 80% appearing once. CDR1 and CDR2 from the germline V gene are SGDLS and YYNGEE. There are 20 residues in the CDR3. Trimming pared 7 bases from V and 0 bases from J, leaving 26 bases between. The J gene is TRBJ2-6, the V gene TRBV9; tentative D call: TRBD1 (8 bases). This receptor was taken from a man aged 18 to 30 in good health and CMV-seronegative. Sequenced sample: PBMCs. CDR3 nucleotides: TGTGCCAGCGCTAATAGGGAGGGGACAGGAGGATTCTCTGGGGCCAACGTCCTGACTTTC. Translating it yields CASANREGTGGFSGANVLTF.